A selection of T cell receptor beta chains follows, all from one sample in a study of cytomegalovirus exposure and HLA in healthy donors. The method was immunoSEQ multiplex PCR; TCRdb's version includes in-frame clones alone and lacks a portion of them. This sample has 120,000 or so clones, with over 75% found just once. The source material was PBMCs. The receptors were gathered from a woman in her thirties in good health and CMV-seronegative. Both conserved end residues are part of each CDR3. Fields, in order: V gene, clone size, D gene, J gene, CDR3 DNA, CDR3 protein. A D gene is named only where the DNA matches it firmly. The size of a clone is reported for some rows only, either as once, few or many, or as a class for expanded clones.

v_gene: TRBV2; abundance: -; d_gene: -; j_gene: TRBJ2-2; CDR3nt: TGTGCCAGCAACACCGTAACCGCGGGGGGGGAGCTGTTTTTT; CDR3aa: CASNTVTAGGELFF
v_gene: TRBV19; abundance: -; d_gene: TRBD1; j_gene: TRBJ2-7; CDR3nt: TGTGCCAGTGTGAGTCCCCCACACAGGGGGCCGAACGAGCAGTACTTC; CDR3aa: CASVSPPHRGPNEQYF
v_gene: TRBV2; abundance: -; d_gene: TRBD1; j_gene: TRBJ2-1; CDR3nt: TGTGCCAGCAGGGAACTCAGGGGGCCCGGAGGCAATGAGCAGTTCTTC; CDR3aa: CASRELRGPGGNEQFF
v_gene: TRBV20-1; abundance: -; d_gene: -; j_gene: TRBJ2-7; CDR3nt: TGCAGTGCTAGTTTAACGGGCGAGCAGTACTTC; CDR3aa: CSASLTGEQYF
v_gene: TRBV5-4; abundance: -; d_gene: -; j_gene: TRBJ2-3; CDR3nt: TGTGCCAGCAGCTTTGGTGGGGAGACAGATACGCAGTATTTT; CDR3aa: CASSFGGETDTQYF
v_gene: TRBV9; abundance: once; d_gene: -; j_gene: TRBJ2-7; CDR3nt: TGTGCCAGCAGCCCGAGGGACAGATCGGGGGACGAGCAGTACTTC; CDR3aa: CASSPRDRSGDEQYF
v_gene: TRBV10-3; abundance: -; d_gene: TRBD2; j_gene: TRBJ2-3; CDR3nt: TGTGCCATCAGTGTCGGGACTAGCGGGGGAGGCACAGATACGCAGTATTTT; CDR3aa: CAISVGTSGGGTDTQYF
v_gene: TRBV5-6; abundance: -; d_gene: -; j_gene: TRBJ2-2; CDR3nt: TGTGCCAGCAGCTTGCAGGGATGGACCGGGGAGCTGTTTTTT; CDR3aa: CASSLQGWTGELFF
v_gene: TRBV19; abundance: -; d_gene: TRBD1; j_gene: TRBJ2-2; CDR3nt: TGTGCCAGTAGCGTGACAGGGTCGAACACCGGGGAGCTGTTTTTT; CDR3aa: CASSVTGSNTGELFF
v_gene: TRBV11-3; abundance: few; d_gene: -; j_gene: TRBJ2-7; CDR3nt: TGTGCCAGCAGCTTCGACAACGAGCAGTACTTC; CDR3aa: CASSFDNEQYF
v_gene: TRBV19; abundance: -; d_gene: TRBD1; j_gene: TRBJ1-6; CDR3nt: TGTGCCACCCGACAGGGTGGTTCACCCCTCCACTTT; CDR3aa: CATRQGGSPLHF
v_gene: TRBV6-1; abundance: -; d_gene: TRBD2; j_gene: TRBJ2-5; CDR3nt: TGTGCCAGCAGTGAAGCCCTTCCGGGGGGCCAAGAGACCCAGTACTTC; CDR3aa: CASSEALPGGQETQYF
v_gene: TRBV5-4; abundance: -; d_gene: TRBD1; j_gene: TRBJ1-2; CDR3nt: TGTGCCAGCAGCTTGACAGGGGATCCTAACTATGGCTACACCTTC; CDR3aa: CASSLTGDPNYGYTF
v_gene: TRBV7-2; abundance: -; d_gene: -; j_gene: TRBJ1-3; CDR3nt: TGTGCCAGCACCCCAGACCTGCGGGGAAACACCATATATTTT; CDR3aa: CASTPDLRGNTIYF
v_gene: TRBV27; abundance: -; d_gene: -; j_gene: TRBJ1-1; CDR3nt: TGTGCCAGCAGTAGACAGGACATCCTTAACACTGAAGCTTTCTTT; CDR3aa: CASSRQDILNTEAFF
v_gene: TRBV7-9; abundance: few; d_gene: TRBD1; j_gene: TRBJ1-2; CDR3nt: TGTGCCAGCAGCTTAGGCCTTACGGGACAGATCTATGGCTACACCTTC; CDR3aa: CASSLGLTGQIYGYTF
v_gene: TRBV30; abundance: -; d_gene: -; j_gene: TRBJ1-1; CDR3nt: TGTGCCTGGAGTACGACGCAGGGACTGTGGGGTAACACTGAAGCTTTCTTT; CDR3aa: CAWSTTQGLWGNTEAFF
v_gene: TRBV6-1; abundance: -; d_gene: TRBD1; j_gene: TRBJ1-5; CDR3nt: TGTGCCAGCAGTTGGACAGGGGGTAATCAGCCCCAGCATTTT; CDR3aa: CASSWTGGNQPQHF
v_gene: TRBV6-5; abundance: -; d_gene: -; j_gene: TRBJ1-2; CDR3nt: TGTGCCAGCAGTTACTCCGGGGAGTTAGGCTACACCTTC; CDR3aa: CASSYSGELGYTF
v_gene: TRBV2; abundance: -; d_gene: TRBD1; j_gene: TRBJ1-1; CDR3nt: TGTGCCAGCAGGCGGGACAGTATGAACACTGAAGCTTTCTTT; CDR3aa: CASRRDSMNTEAFF
v_gene: TRBV19; abundance: -; d_gene: TRBD1; j_gene: TRBJ2-3; CDR3nt: TGTGCCAGTACCCGGACAGGGGGCACAGATACGCAGTATTTT; CDR3aa: CASTRTGGTDTQYF
v_gene: TRBV6-1; abundance: many; d_gene: -; j_gene: TRBJ1-1; CDR3nt: TGTGCCAGCAGTGATCCTGGACTCTACCCCCCTCAAGCTTTCTTT; CDR3aa: CASSDPGLYPPQAFF
v_gene: TRBV27; abundance: -; d_gene: -; j_gene: TRBJ1-2; CDR3nt: TGTGCCAGCAGCCCATCGACGGGGGGCAGCTATGGCTACACCTTC; CDR3aa: CASSPSTGGSYGYTF
v_gene: TRBV7-3; abundance: -; d_gene: TRBD1; j_gene: TRBJ2-1; CDR3nt: TGTGCCAGCAGCTCTGACAAGGGACAGGGAGGGAAGAATGAGCAGTTCTTC; CDR3aa: CASSSDKGQGGKNEQFF
v_gene: TRBV7-3; abundance: -; d_gene: TRBD1; j_gene: TRBJ1-2; CDR3nt: TGTGCCAGCAGCTTAGCGGGACAGAACTATGGCTACACCTTC; CDR3aa: CASSLAGQNYGYTF
v_gene: TRBV7-9; abundance: -; d_gene: -; j_gene: TRBJ1-4; CDR3nt: TGTGCCAGCAGCTCCCCGGACAGAGCCGCGGGCAAACTGTTTTTT; CDR3aa: CASSSPDRAAGKLFF
v_gene: TRBV19; abundance: -; d_gene: TRBD2; j_gene: TRBJ2-3; CDR3nt: TGTGCCAGTAGTATTGGGGCGGGGGGATCGGATACGCAGTATTTT; CDR3aa: CASSIGAGGSDTQYF
v_gene: TRBV19; abundance: few; d_gene: TRBD1; j_gene: TRBJ1-2; CDR3nt: TGTGCCAGTAGTATCCTACCTGGACAGGGGTATGGCTACACCTTC; CDR3aa: CASSILPGQGYGYTF
v_gene: TRBV5-1; abundance: -; d_gene: TRBD2; j_gene: TRBJ2-3; CDR3nt: TGCGCCAGCAGCTCGACTAGCGGGGGGCTCACAGATACGCAGTATTTT; CDR3aa: CASSSTSGGLTDTQYF
v_gene: TRBV9; abundance: many; d_gene: TRBD2; j_gene: TRBJ2-1; CDR3nt: TGTGCCAGCAGCCCAGGGAAGGGGACTAGCGTATATGAGCAGTTCTTC; CDR3aa: CASSPGKGTSVYEQFF
v_gene: TRBV19; abundance: once; d_gene: -; j_gene: TRBJ2-6; CDR3nt: TGTGCCAGTAGGAAACAGGGTACTGGGGCCAACGTCCTGACTTTC; CDR3aa: CASRKQGTGANVLTF
v_gene: TRBV7-8; abundance: -; d_gene: -; j_gene: TRBJ2-5; CDR3nt: TGTGCCAGCAGCTTGCTCGGGGGACAAGAGACCCAGTACTTC; CDR3aa: CASSLLGGQETQYF
v_gene: TRBV2; abundance: -; d_gene: TRBD2; j_gene: TRBJ2-3; CDR3nt: TGTGCCAGCCGGGAGCGGGGGGGTAGCACAGATACGCAGTATTTT; CDR3aa: CASRERGGSTDTQYF
v_gene: TRBV5-4; abundance: -; d_gene: -; j_gene: TRBJ1-1; CDR3nt: TGTGCCAGCAGCTTGTTCTGGCGGGGGAACACTGAAGCTTTCTTT; CDR3aa: CASSLFWRGNTEAFF
v_gene: TRBV30; abundance: medium-sized; d_gene: TRBD1; j_gene: TRBJ1-2; CDR3nt: TGTGCCTGGAGCCCACAGGGGGACCGTCTTGTCGGCTATGGCTACACCTTC; CDR3aa: CAWSPQGDRLVGYGYTF
v_gene: TRBV9; abundance: -; d_gene: TRBD1; j_gene: TRBJ1-6; CDR3nt: TGTGCCAGCAGCAACCGGGACAGAGATTCTTCCCTCCACTTT; CDR3aa: CASSNRDRDSSLHF
v_gene: TRBV4-3; abundance: -; d_gene: TRBD1; j_gene: TRBJ1-1; CDR3nt: TGCGCCAGCAGCTCTCGGACAGGGGGCATACCTTTCTTT; CDR3aa: CASSSRTGGIPFF
v_gene: TRBV30; abundance: -; d_gene: TRBD1; j_gene: TRBJ1-4; CDR3nt: TGTGCCTGGAGCGATATGACAGGGACAACTAATGAAAAACTGTTTTTT; CDR3aa: CAWSDMTGTTNEKLFF
v_gene: TRBV7-9; abundance: -; d_gene: -; j_gene: TRBJ2-3; CDR3nt: TGTGCCAGCAGCTTGAGCCAGCAGGGAGATACGCAGTATTTT; CDR3aa: CASSLSQQGDTQYF
v_gene: TRBV16; abundance: once; d_gene: -; j_gene: TRBJ1-5; CDR3nt: TGTGCCAGCAGCCAATCGCGGGAGCGCAATCAGCCCCAGCATTTT; CDR3aa: CASSQSRERNQPQHF
v_gene: TRBV6-4; abundance: -; d_gene: -; j_gene: TRBJ2-1; CDR3nt: TGTGCCAGCAGTCCCCGGTGGAGGGGCGGGAAGAATGAGCAGTTCTTC; CDR3aa: CASSPRWRGGKNEQFF